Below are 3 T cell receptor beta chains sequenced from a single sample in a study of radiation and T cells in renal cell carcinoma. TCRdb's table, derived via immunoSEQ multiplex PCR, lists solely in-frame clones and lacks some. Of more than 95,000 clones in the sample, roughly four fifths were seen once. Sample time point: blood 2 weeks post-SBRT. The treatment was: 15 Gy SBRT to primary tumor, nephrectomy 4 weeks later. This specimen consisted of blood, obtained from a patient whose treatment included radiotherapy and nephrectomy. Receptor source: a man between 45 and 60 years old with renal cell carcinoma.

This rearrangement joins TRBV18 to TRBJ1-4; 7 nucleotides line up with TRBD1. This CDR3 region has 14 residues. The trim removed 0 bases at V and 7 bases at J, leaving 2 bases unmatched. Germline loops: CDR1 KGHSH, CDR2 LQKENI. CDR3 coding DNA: TGTGCCAGCTCACCACCGGGACAGAGTGAAAAACTGTTTTTT. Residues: CASSPPGQSEKLFF.

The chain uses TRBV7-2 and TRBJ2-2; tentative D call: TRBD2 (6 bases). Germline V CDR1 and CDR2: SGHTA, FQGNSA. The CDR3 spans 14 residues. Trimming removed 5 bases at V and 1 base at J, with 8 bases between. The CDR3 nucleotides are TGTGCCAGCAGCCGTAGCGGGAACACCGGGGAGCTGTTTTTT. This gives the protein CASSRSGNTGELFF.

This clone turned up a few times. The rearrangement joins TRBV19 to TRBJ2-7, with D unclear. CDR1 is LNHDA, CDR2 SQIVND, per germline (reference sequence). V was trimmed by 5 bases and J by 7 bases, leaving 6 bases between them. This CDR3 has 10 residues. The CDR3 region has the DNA TGTGCCAGTAGTTTCGGGGAGCAGTACTTC. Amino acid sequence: CASSFGEQYF.